Following are 32 T cell receptor beta chains from one sample sequenced in a study of CD8+ T cells in alopecia areata. Treatment noted: oral pan-JAK inhibitor, 5-10 mg twice daily. RNA was isolated and reverse transcribed to cDNA, the sequencing template. The assay was immunoSEQ multiplex PCR, and TCRdb's table has in-frame clones only and misses some. The repertoire includes a few hundred thousand clones, about three fifths of them detected once, and more than 0.85% sits in the top ten. Material: CD4+ T cells sorted from blood, obtained at roughly week 52, from a patient treated with tofacitinib. These receptors were obtained from a human donor with alopecia areata.

The chain has TRBV5-1 and TRBJ2-7; TRBD2 is a possible D gene (6 bases). Per germline, CDR1 SGHRS and CDR2 YFSETQ. The germline V and J ends were trimmed by 2 bases and 0 bases, with 9 bases remaining between them. The CDR3 loop spans 14 amino acids. The CDR3 reads CASSFGSGSYEQYF. Here the CDR3 DNA reads TGCGCCAGCAGCTTCGGGAGCGGCTCCTACGAGCAGTACTTC.

This clone occurred a few times. The chain uses TRBV18 and TRBJ2-1, with TRBD1 matching 7 bases. The CDR3 is 16 amino acids. CDR1 KGHSH and CDR2 LQKENI come from the germline V gene. The V gene end was trimmed by 6 bases and the J gene end by 4 bases; junction bases not matched to a gene: 12. The DNA of the CDR3 is TGTGCCAGCTCCCGAGTACGGGACAGCTCTTACAATGAGCAGTTCTTC. Its translation: CASSRVRDSSYNEQFF. Supplemented by reference TRBV18 and TRBJ2-1, the full variable domain reads NAGVMQNPRHLVRRRGQEARLRCSPMKGHSHVYWYRQLPEEGLKFMVYLQKENIIDESGMPKERFSAEFPKEGPSILRIQQVVRGDSAAYFCASSRVRDSSYNEQFFGPGTRLTVL.

The chain uses TRBV7-2 and TRBJ1-1; no clear D gene. The germline V and J ends were trimmed by 3 bases and 5 bases, with 10 bases remaining between them. Per germline, CDR1 SGHTA and CDR2 FQGNSA. CDR3 length: 13 amino acids. The CDR3 DNA is TGTGCCAGCAGCTTGAAGCGACCAACTGAAGCTTTCTTT. Translated: CASSLKRPTEAFF.

The J gene is TRBJ2-4, the V gene TRBV7-2; D possibly corresponds to TRBD1 (6 bases). V was trimmed by 4 bases and J by 0 bases, leaving 10 bases between them. Germline CDR1 reads SGHTA; CDR2 reads FQGNSA. CDR3 length: 15 amino acids. CDR3 loop: CASSSRDTAKNIQYF. CDR3 in DNA: TGTGCCAGCAGCTCCCGGGACACAGCCAAAAACATTCAGTACTTC.

The table lists this clone with a few counts. This chain uses TRBV7-6 with TRBJ1-1; D unclear. Trimming pared 2 bases from V and 1 base from J, leaving 5 bases between. This CDR3 spans 13 amino acids. The germline CDR1 and CDR2 sequences are SGHVS and FNYEAQ. The DNA for the CDR3 is TGTGCCAGCAGCTTAAGTAGGAACACTGAAGCTTTCTTT. Protein sequence: CASSLSRNTEAFF.

The chain couples TRBV4-1 to TRBJ2-5; D call uncertain. The CDR3 spans 14 residues. V dropped 4 bases and J dropped 5 bases, with 14 bases sitting between them. The V gene's germline CDR1 is MGHRA and CDR2 YSYEKL. The CDR3 sequence is CASSPLGIAETQYF. The CDR3 nucleotides read TGCGCCAGCAGCCCCTTGGGGATTGCGGAGACCCAGTACTTC.

V is TRBV30 and J is TRBJ1-2; no reliable D call. V lost 1 base, J lost 8 bases, and 11 bases lay in between. The CDR3 totals 12 residues. Per germline, CDR1 GTSNPN and CDR2 SVGIG (reference sequence). CDR3 in DNA: TGTGCCTGGAGTGGGTTGGCGAACGGCTACACCTTC. It codes for CAWSGLANGYTF.

This clone showed up just a few times. The chain uses TRBV6-5 and TRBJ1-2, with D possibly TRBD1 on 5 matching bases. Trimming removed 3 bases at V and 4 bases at J, with 15 bases between. In germline, CDR1 is MNHEY, CDR2 SVGAGI. The CDR3 has 15 amino acids. The CDR3 region is CASSYEAGFGYGYTF. The DNA of the CDR3 is TGTGCCAGCAGTTATGAGGCAGGGTTTGGCTATGGCTACACCTTC.

The genes are TRBV25-1 and TRBJ1-1, with D possibly being TRBD1 (5 bases). CDR1 and CDR2 (germline): MGHDK, SYGVNS. Trimming pared 5 bases from V and 10 bases from J, leaving 20 bases between. The CDR3 contains 14 residues. The CDR3 sequence: CASSPPGGGSGAFF. For the CDR3, the DNA is TGTGCCAGCAGTCCCCCCGGCGGGGGTAGTGGAGCTTTCTTT.

This clone has only a few counts. V usage is TRBV9 and J usage is TRBJ2-2; no clear D gene. The V end lost 4 bases, the J end lost 4 bases, and 17 bases lay between the germline ends. This CDR3 spans 16 amino acids. Germline V CDR1 and CDR2: SGDLS, YYNGEE. The CDR3 nucleotides are TGTGCCAGCAGCCTACTCGGAGCCCCGAGCACCGGGGAGCTGTTTTTT. This sequence encodes CASSLLGAPSTGELFF.

The sample holds a few counts of this clone. V gene TRBV2 combines with J gene TRBJ1-3; D gene ambiguous. V was shortened by 7 bases and J by 0 bases, with 13 bases between the two germline ends. Germline CDR1 and CDR2: SNHLY and FYNNEI. This CDR3 has 15 amino acids. In nucleotides, the CDR3 is TGTGCCAGCACCCCGCAAAGGTACTCTGGAAACACCATATATTTT. Translating it yields CASTPQRYSGNTIYF. Full variable domain (outside the CDR3, taken from reference TRBV2 and TRBJ1-3): EPEVTQTPSHQVTQMGQEVILRCVPISNHLYFYWYRQILGQKVEFLVSFYNNEISEKSEIFDDQFSVERPDGSNFTLKIRSTKLEDSAMYFCASTPQRYSGNTIYFGEGSWLTVV.

This clone was counted a few times. The chain carries TRBV5-1 and TRBJ1-1; possibly TRBD1 for D (6 bases). Germline loops: CDR1 SGHRS, CDR2 YFSETQ. Between the trimmed V and J ends, which lost 1 base and 0 bases, there was a span of 16 bases. CDR3 size: 17 residues. CDR3: CASSLNDRRTVNTEAFF. The CDR3 coding sequence is TGCGCCAGCAGCTTGAACGATAGGCGGACAGTGAACACTGAAGCTTTCTTT.

The chain combines TRBV30 with TRBJ1-2; maybe TRBD1 (6 bases). This CDR3 is 13 amino acids long. V lost 2 bases and J lost 6, with 13 bases in between. In germline, CDR1 is GTSNPN, CDR2 SVGIG (reference sequence). The chain's CDR3 is CAWSRQGIDGYTF. The CDR3 nucleotides read TGTGCCTGGAGTAGGCAGGGGATTGATGGCTACACCTTC.

The rearrangement uses TRBV30 and TRBJ2-7; D not resolved. This CDR3 is built from 11 residues. Germline V gene lookup returns CDR1 GTSNPN and CDR2 SVGIG (reference sequence). The germline V and J ends were trimmed by 0 bases and 5 bases, with 5 bases remaining between them. The DNA for the CDR3 is TGTGCCTGGAGTGTAGTCCACGAGCAGTACTTC. Its translation is CAWSVVHEQYF.

The V call is TRBV14, the J call TRBJ1-2; 11 bases fit TRBD1. Germline loops: CDR1 SGHDN, CDR2 FVKESK. The V and J ends lost 4 bases and 8 bases, in that order; junction bases with no gene match: 12. The CDR3 consists of 16 residues. Written as DNA, the CDR3 is TGTGCCAGCAGCCGAAAGGACAGGGGGCAATTCGGGGGCTACACCTTC. Its translation is CASSRKDRGQFGGYTF. The complete variable domain, with remaining parts taken from reference TRBV14 and TRBJ1-2, reads EAGVTQFPSHSVIEKGQTVTLRCDPISGHDNLYWYRRVMGKEIKFLLHFVKESKQDESGMPNNRFLAERTGGTYSTLKVQPAELEDSGVYFCASSRKDRGQFGGYTFGSGTRLTVV.

This clone turned up a few times. The chain uses TRBV7-2 and TRBJ1-6; unclear D gene. Germline V gene sequence: CDR1 SGHTA, CDR2 FQGNSA. Trimming left V 5 bases short and J 10 bases short, with 15 bases between. The CDR3 length is 14 residues. The chain's CDR3 is CASSAGPPGSPLHF. As DNA, the CDR3 is TGTGCCAGCAGCGCGGGCCCTCCGGGATCACCCCTCCACTTT.

V gene TRBV9 combines with J gene TRBJ1-6; 7 bases fit TRBD1. Germline CDR1 SGDLS, CDR2 YYNGEE. J gave up 6 bases and V 7 bases, and 10 bases lay outside the gene matches. There are 15 residues in the CDR3. DNA for the CDR3: TGTGCCAGCGCGCTGGACAGGACAGCTAATTCACCCCTCCACTTT. The encoded protein is CASALDRTANSPLHF.

This clone turned up a few times. V is TRBV29-1 and J is TRBJ2-7, with TRBD1 matching over 9 bases. The ends lost 6 bases at V and 6 bases at J; junction bases unmatched: 6. The CDR3 has 12 residues. Germline CDR1 SQVTM, CDR2 ANQGSEA. The CDR3 DNA reads TGCAGCGTCCCCGGGACAGGGAGCGAGCAGTACTTC. Its translation: CSVPGTGSEQYF.

The rearrangement uses TRBV19 and TRBJ2-2; 7 bases line up with TRBD2. The germline V gene has CDR1 LNHDA and CDR2 SQIVND (reference sequence). The CDR3 length is 15 residues. Losses at the gene ends were 0 bases for V and 3 bases for J; bases not matched to a gene: 1. The CDR3: CASSIEGGYTGELFF. CDR3 sequence (DNA): TGTGCCAGTAGTATAGAGGGAGGGTACACCGGGGAGCTGTTTTTT.

The chain joins TRBV6-5 to TRBJ1-1; the D gene is possibly TRBD1 (5 bases). V dropped 5 bases and J dropped 7 bases, with 14 bases sitting between them. The CDR3 spans 13 residues. Germline V lookup: CDR1 MNHEY, CDR2 SVGAGI. CDR3 DNA: TGTGCCAGCAGTACCCGGACATCTTATGAAGCTTTCTTT. It is translated as CASSTRTSYEAFF.

The chain couples TRBV29-1 to TRBJ1-2; D ambiguous. The CDR3 runs to 11 residues. CDR1 and CDR2 (germline): SQVTM, ANQGSEA. The V end was cut by 3 bases, the J end by 6 bases, with 8 bases between. The DNA of the CDR3 is TGCAGCGTTGAGAGTCAGGATGGCTACACCTTC. Its translation is CSVESQDGYTF.

The chain combines TRBV5-1 with TRBJ2-7, with 7 positions matching TRBD1. Germline CDR1 SGHRS, CDR2 YFSETQ. This CDR3 contains 16 residues. V lost 4 bases to trimming and J lost 0 bases; unmatched junction nucleotides: 10. The CDR3 loop reads CASSTRPGQSSYEQYF. The CDR3 nucleotides are TGCGCCAGCAGCACACGACCGGGACAGAGCTCCTACGAGCAGTACTTC.

The chain carries TRBV7-9 and TRBJ2-6, with D uncertain. The V end lost 3 bases, the J end lost 4 bases, and 7 bases lay between the germline ends. Germline V CDR1 and CDR2: SEHNR, FQNEAQ (reference sequence). The CDR3 is 14 residues long. CDR3 nucleotide sequence: TGTGCCAGCAGCTTGGGGTTAGGGGCCAACGTCCTGACTTTC. It is translated as CASSLGLGANVLTF.

The rearrangement joins TRBV29-1 to TRBJ2-3; D is possibly TRBD1 (6 bases). CDR1 and CDR2 (germline): SQVTM, ANQGSEA. The CDR3 length is 14 residues. Trimming shortened V by 7 bases and J by 6 bases, and 20 bases separated the two germline ends. The CDR3 sequence: CSGSQGLEVDTQYF. The CDR3 DNA reads as TGCAGCGGGTCCCAGGGGCTCGAGGTTGATACGCAGTATTTT.

The chain joins TRBV5-1 to TRBJ1-1; 7 positions match TRBD1. CDR1 SGHRS and CDR2 YFSETQ come from the germline V gene. After removal of 4 bases from V and 1 base from J, the junction contained 4 bases not matched to a gene. The CDR3 totals 14 residues. The CDR3 is CASSRGQSNTEAFF. The CDR3 coding sequence is TGCGCCAGCAGCCGGGGACAGTCGAACACTGAAGCTTTCTTT.

The V gene is TRBV5-1, the J gene TRBJ2-2, with 7 bases that match TRBD1. The CDR3 sequence is 15 residues long. Per the germline V gene, CDR1 is SGHRS and CDR2 is YFSETQ. After removal of 3 bases from V and 3 bases from J, the junction contained 5 bases not matched to a gene. CDR3 DNA: TGCGCCAGCAGCTCCCTCCAGGGGGACACCGGGGAGCTGTTTTTT. As protein: CASSSLQGDTGELFF. Variable domain in full (rest from reference TRBV5-1 and TRBJ2-2): KAGVTQTPRYLIKTRGQQVTLSCSPISGHRSVSWYQQTPGQGLQFLFEYFSETQRNKGNFPGRFSGRQFSNSRSEMNVSTLELGDSALYLCASSSLQGDTGELFFGEGSRLTVL.

The V call is TRBV29-1, the J call TRBJ2-3; 14 bases fit TRBD2. The CDR3 contains 14 residues. Germline lookup yields CDR1 SQVTM and CDR2 ANQGSEA. With 7 bases clipped from V and 4 bases from J, the junction kept 4 bases outside the gene matches. The CDR3 DNA follows: TGCAGCGAAGGACTAGCGGGGGGAGCAGATACGCAGTATTTT. Its protein is CSEGLAGGADTQYF.

This chain uses TRBV5-6 with TRBJ2-5, with TRBD1 identical over 11 bases. CDR1 and CDR2 (germline): SGHDT, YYEEEE. This CDR3 spans 16 amino acids. Losses at the gene ends were 3 bases for V and 3 bases for J; bases not matched to a gene: 7. DNA of the CDR3: TGTGCCAGCAGCTCCGTCCGGGACAGGGGGGAAGAGACCCAGTACTTC. Amino acids: CASSSVRDRGEETQYF. The full variable domain, its missing parts supplied by reference TRBV5-6 and TRBJ2-5, is DAGVTQSPTHLIKTRGQQVTLRCSPKSGHDTVSWYQQALGQGPQFIFQYYEEEERQRGNFPDRFSGHQFPNYSSELNVNALLLGDSALYLCASSSVRDRGEETQYFGPGTRLLVL.

V is TRBV30 and J is TRBJ1-2; perhaps TRBD1 as D (5 bases). The V gene's germline CDR1 is GTSNPN and CDR2 SVGIG (reference sequence). CDR3 length: 12 amino acids. Between the trimmed V and J ends, which lost 0 bases and 6 bases, there was a span of 8 bases. The CDR3: CAWSVEGNGYTF. The CDR3 DNA follows: TGTGCCTGGAGTGTGGAGGGGAATGGCTACACCTTC.

The chain links TRBV23-1 to TRBJ2-1; 7 bases agree with TRBD1. TRBV23-1 is filed as an ORF, its function uncertain. Germline trimming cut 0 bases from V and 6 bases from J; bases unmatched to any gene: 8. CDR3 size: 16 residues. The DNA for the CDR3 is TGCGCCAGCAGTCAATCATTACGACAGGGCTTCAATGAGCAGTTCTTC. Residues: CASSQSLRQGFNEQFF.

The rearrangement links TRBV6-5 to TRBJ1-2; D perhaps matches TRBD1 (5 bases). The CDR3 has 13 residues. Germline V gene sequence: CDR1 MNHEY, CDR2 SVGAGI. With 5 bases removed from V and 8 bases from J, the gap between germline ends came to 15 bases. CDR3 sequence reads: CASSLDRGYGYTF. The DNA of the CDR3 is TGTGCCAGCAGTCTAGACAGAGGGTACGGCTACACCTTC.

The rearrangement links TRBV6-5 to TRBJ2-4; 8 bases fit TRBD2. The CDR3 sequence is 16 residues long. The ends lost 0 bases at V and 0 bases at J; junction bases unmatched: 1. The germline V gene encodes CDR1 MNHEY and CDR2 SVGAGI. The CDR3 nucleotides read TGTGCCAGCAGTTACTCCGGGGGGGTAGCCAAAAACATTCAGTACTTC. It translates to CASSYSGGVAKNIQYF.